What follows are 9 T cell receptor beta chains derived from one specimen sequenced in a study of response to subunit inactivated influenza vaccine listed by TCRdb under 2018. Receptors were amplified or captured by RT-PCR. Reads for this sample came from an Illumina HiSeq 2500. Through fastp at Q25 and MiXCR, TCRdb rebuilt clones from the public reads, retaining in-frame beta chains. Rows merge per CDR3 protein into single entries with the most common DNA and genes. The sample yields just over 300,000 distinct CDR3 sequences; 20% to 25% were counted once. The ten most abundant clones make up about 9.4% of the sample. Sequenced material: PBMCs from blood, taken less than 22 months after vaccination. All receptors derive from a man aged 45-69 years who received an inactivated influenza vaccine. Donor details come from another sample of the same person, matched by shared clones.

This clonotype has at least ten counts. This sequence joins TRBV5-1 and TRBJ1-4; unclear D gene. From germline, CDR1 is SGHRS and CDR2 YFSETQ. This CDR3 region has 15 residues. V lost 2 bases and J lost 5, with 13 bases in between. The CDR3 reads CASSFNTFRNEKLFF. CDR3 nucleotide sequence: TGCGCCAGCAGCTTCAACACCTTCAGGAATGAAAAACTGTTTTTT.

The chain is built from TRBV28 and TRBJ2-7; the match to TRBD2 covers 7 bases. The CDR3 contains 13 residues. In germline, CDR1 is MDHEN, CDR2 SYDVKM. J was trimmed by 5 bases and V by 8 bases; bases with no gene match: 9. CDR3 sequence (DNA): TGTGCCAGCGGGGGGGAACGCTTAAACGAGCAGTACTTC. As protein: CASGGERLNEQYF.

This clonotype was detected only a few times. The rearrangement joins TRBV12-5 to TRBJ1-1; perhaps TRBD1 as D (5 bases). Germline CDR1 and CDR2: LGHNT and FRNRAP. V was trimmed by 2 bases and J by 1 base, leaving 14 bases between them. There are 16 residues in the CDR3. The CDR3 sequence: CASGLTGGKANTEAFF. The CDR3 DNA follows: TGTGCTAGTGGTTTGACGGGGGGGAAAGCGAACACTGAAGCTTTCTTT.

This clonotype was detected ten times or more. The chain recombines TRBV30 with TRBJ1-1, with TRBD1 as a possible D gene (5 bases). Trimming shortened V by 0 bases and J by 6 bases, and 11 bases separated the two germline ends. The CDR3 is 13 amino acids. Germline V gene data show CDR1 as GTSNPN and CDR2 as SVGIG (reference sequence). The CDR3 DNA follows: TGTGCCTGGAGTGTAAGGGGAGGGGCTGAAGCTTTCTTT. It codes for CAWSVRGGAEAFF.

In this sample, this clonotype turned up many times. This sequence joins TRBV7-2 and TRBJ2-7; D is uncertain. Germline V lookup: CDR1 SGHTA, CDR2 FQGNSA. The germline V and J ends were trimmed by 2 bases and 3 bases, with 8 bases remaining between them. This CDR3 has 13 residues. CDR3 nucleotide sequence: TGTGCCAGCAGCTTATTGCGAAGCTACGAGCAGTACTTC. Translation: CASSLLRSYEQYF.

V is TRBV11-2 and J is TRBJ2-5, with TRBD2 identical over 12 bases. J gave up 3 bases and V 2 bases, and 13 bases lay outside the gene matches. Germline V gene data show CDR1 as SGHAT and CDR2 as FQNNGV. The CDR3 contains 19 residues. Here the CDR3 DNA reads TGTGCCAGCAGCTTATTGAAAAGGACTAGCGGGATGAGAGAAGAGACCCAGTACTTC. It specifies CASSLLKRTSGMREETQYF. The variable domain in full, completed from reference TRBV11-2 and TRBJ2-5, reads EAGVAQSPRYKIIEKRQSVAFWCNPISGHATLYWYQQILGQGPKLLIQFQNNGVVDDSQLPKDRFSAERLKGVDSTLKIQPAKLEDSAVYLCASSLLKRTSGMREETQYFGPGTRLLVL.

The chain carries TRBV12-3 or TRBV12-4 and TRBJ1-4; 8 nucleotides line up with TRBD1. The CDR3 runs to 14 residues. V was clipped by 6 bases and J by 8 bases; unmatched bases: 8. The CDR3 loop is CASSPDRAREKLFF. The CDR3 DNA reads as TGTGCCAGCAGCCCGGACAGGGCTCGGGAAAAACTGTTTTTT.

This clonotype was counted between two and nine times. The genes are TRBV20-1 and TRBJ2-5, with D hard to call. Germline loops: CDR1 DFQATT, CDR2 SNEGSKA (reference sequence). The CDR3 has 12 residues. The V end lost 2 bases, the J end lost 5 bases, and 9 bases lay between the germline ends. CDR3 sequence reads: CSARSQIETQYF. The CDR3 DNA follows: TGCAGTGCTAGATCACAGATTGAGACCCAGTACTTC.

DNA of the CDR3: TGTGCCAGCAGTTTCCGCACAGATACGCAGTATTTT. As protein: CASSFRTDTQYF. The chain links TRBV6-5 to TRBJ2-3; unclear D gene. The CDR3 is 12 amino acids. V shed 4 bases and J shed 1 base, with 3 bases lying between them. Germline CDR1 and CDR2: MNHEY and SVGAGI.